These 10 T cell receptor beta chains originate from one sample sequenced in a study of OX40 agonist ivuxolimab in advanced cancers. Sequencing used immunoSEQ multiplex PCR; TCRdb keeps in-frame clones, though not all of them. The table has about 80,000 clones, 80% to 90% seen once. The source was CD4+ or CD8+ T cells sorted from blood, collected in a trial of the OX40 agonist ivuxolimab. The receptors come from an adult with an advanced solid tumor such as melanoma, head and neck, liver or kidney cancer.

The chain is built from TRBV28 and TRBJ1-6; D ambiguous. In germline, CDR1 is MDHEN, CDR2 SYDVKM. This CDR3 has 15 residues. Trimming stripped 6 bases from V and 0 bases from J, with 9 bases between. The CDR3 spells CASRDASSYNSPLHF. The CDR3 DNA sequence: TGTGCCAGCAGAGACGCTAGCTCCTATAATTCACCCCTCCACTTT.

This rearrangement joins TRBV11-2 to TRBJ2-5, with 15 bases identical to TRBD2. The end of the DNA fits TRBJ2-7 better, so the J call may be wrong. The germline gives CDR1 SGHAT, CDR2 FQNNGV. The CDR3 has 17 amino acids. The DNA for the CDR3 is TGTGCCAGCAGCTGGGGACTAGCGGGGGGATTAGGGTACGAGCAGTACTTC. Amino acid sequence: CASSWGLAGGLGYEQYF.

The chain carries TRBV7-6 and TRBJ1-3; D is uncertain. V was cut by 2 bases and J by 0 bases, with 8 bases left in between. Germline loops: CDR1 SGHVS, CDR2 FNYEAQ. This CDR3 spans 15 amino acids. The CDR3 region is CASSLSSNSGNTIYF. As DNA, the CDR3 is TGTGCCAGCAGCTTATCCTCGAACTCTGGAAACACCATATATTTT.

This clone came up a few times. V and J are TRBV5-4 and TRBJ2-3; D remains ambiguous. The CDR3 loop spans 15 amino acids. Germline CDR1 reads SGHNT; CDR2 reads YYREEE (reference sequence). V lost 4 bases and J lost 2, with 14 bases in between. CDR3: CASSRRRSNTDTQYF. For the CDR3, the DNA is TGTGCCAGCAGCCGCAGGCGAAGCAACACAGATACGCAGTATTTT.

V usage is TRBV30 and J usage is TRBJ2-7, with 9 bases fitting TRBD1. The trim removed 4 bases at V and 3 bases at J, leaving 7 bases unmatched. The germline V gene has CDR1 GTSNPN and CDR2 SVGIG (reference sequence). The CDR3 is 14 amino acids. CDR3 nucleotides: TGTGCCTGGACTTACAGGGGGCGAGTCTACGAGCAGTACTTC. Protein sequence: CAWTYRGRVYEQYF. The full variable domain, with the rest looked up from reference TRBV30 and TRBJ2-7, is SQTIHQWPATLVQPVGSPLSLECTVEGTSNPNLYWYRQAAGRGLQLLFYSVGIGQISSEVPQNLSASRPQDRQFILSSKKLLLSDSGFYLCAWTYRGRVYEQYFGPGTRLTVT.

The rearrangement links TRBV28 to TRBJ1-4; D call uncertain. The germline V gene encodes CDR1 MDHEN and CDR2 SYDVKM. This CDR3 comprises 15 residues. V was clipped by 2 bases and J by 4 bases, with 11 bases between them. CDR3 nucleotide sequence: TGTGCCAGCAGTTTAGTTTCCGGCTATAATGAAAAACTGTTTTTT. It encodes CASSLVSGYNEKLFF.

The gene calls are TRBV5-1 and TRBJ2-7, with D possibly being TRBD2 (6 bases). V was shortened by 0 bases and J by 6 bases, with 10 bases between the two germline ends. Germline values: CDR1 SGHRS, CDR2 YFSETQ. The CDR3 runs 13 residues. For the CDR3, the DNA is TGCGCCAGCAGCTTGGCGGAGGGTCGCGAGCAGTACTTC. Residues: CASSLAEGREQYF.

The chain couples TRBV5-1 to TRBJ2-2, with 10 bases aligning to TRBD2. This CDR3 region has 18 residues. Germline lookup yields CDR1 SGHRS and CDR2 YFSETQ. V gave up 3 bases and J gave up 4 bases; unmatched junction bases: 12. The CDR3 loop reads CASSSTLAGAAGTGELFF. The CDR3 DNA is TGCGCCAGCAGCTCGACCCTAGCGGGAGCAGCCGGCACCGGGGAGCTGTTTTTT. The full variable domain, rest sourced from reference TRBV5-1 and TRBJ2-2, is KAGVTQTPRYLIKTRGQQVTLSCSPISGHRSVSWYQQTPGQGLQFLFEYFSETQRNKGNFPGRFSGRQFSNSRSEMNVSTLELGDSALYLCASSSTLAGAAGTGELFFGEGSRLTVL.

The chain employs TRBV4-2 and TRBJ2-7; no clear D. Germline V gives CDR1 LGHNA, CDR2 YNFKEQ. This CDR3 is 14 amino acids long. V lost 0 bases, J lost 0 bases, and 6 bases lay in between. Here the CDR3 reads CASSQDQLSYEQYF. The DNA of the CDR3 is TGTGCCAGCAGCCAAGACCAACTCTCCTACGAGCAGTACTTC.

The rearrangement links TRBV6-5 to TRBJ1-1, with 7 bases that match TRBD1. CDR3 size: 14 residues. Germline CDR1 is MNHEY and CDR2 is SVGAGI. V was clipped by 6 bases and J by 4 bases; unmatched bases: 8. The CDR3 reads CASSLDRESTEAFF. In DNA form, the CDR3 reads TGTGCCAGCAGCCTAGACAGGGAAAGCACTGAAGCTTTCTTT.